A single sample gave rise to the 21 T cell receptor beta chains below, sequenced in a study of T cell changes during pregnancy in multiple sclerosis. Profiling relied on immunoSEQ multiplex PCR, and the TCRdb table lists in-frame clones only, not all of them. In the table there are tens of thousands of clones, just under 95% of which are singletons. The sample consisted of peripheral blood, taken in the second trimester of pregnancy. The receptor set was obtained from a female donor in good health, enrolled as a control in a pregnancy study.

The CDR3 sequence: CASSLVSGQGAGKLFF. CDR3 DNA: TGTGCCAGCAGCTTAGTTTCCGGACAGGGGGCTGGAAAACTGTTTTTT. The genes are TRBV7-2 and TRBJ1-4; TRBD1 aligns across 11 bases. After removal of 1 base from V and 10 bases from J, the junction contained 8 bases not matched to a gene. CDR3 length equals 16 residues. Germline assignment: CDR1 SGHTA and CDR2 FQGNSA.

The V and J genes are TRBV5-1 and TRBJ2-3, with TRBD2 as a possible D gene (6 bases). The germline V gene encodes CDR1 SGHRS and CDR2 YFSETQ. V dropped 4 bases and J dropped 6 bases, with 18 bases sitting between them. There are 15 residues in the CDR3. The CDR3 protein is CASSRPAEGQDTQYF. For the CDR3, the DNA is TGCGCCAGCAGCAGACCCGCGGAGGGGCAGGATACGCAGTATTTT. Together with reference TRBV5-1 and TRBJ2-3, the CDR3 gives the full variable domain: KAGVTQTPRYLIKTRGQQVTLSCSPISGHRSVSWYQQTPGQGLQFLFEYFSETQRNKGNFPGRFSGRQFSNSRSEMNVSTLELGDSALYLCASSRPAEGQDTQYFGPGTRLTVL.

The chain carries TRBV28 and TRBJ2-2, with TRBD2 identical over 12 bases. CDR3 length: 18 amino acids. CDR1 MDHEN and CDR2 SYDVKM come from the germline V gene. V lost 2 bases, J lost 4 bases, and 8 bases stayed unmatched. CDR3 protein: CASSLDTGLAGITGELFF. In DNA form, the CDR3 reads TGTGCCAGCAGTTTAGATACAGGACTAGCGGGGATCACCGGGGAGCTGTTTTTT.

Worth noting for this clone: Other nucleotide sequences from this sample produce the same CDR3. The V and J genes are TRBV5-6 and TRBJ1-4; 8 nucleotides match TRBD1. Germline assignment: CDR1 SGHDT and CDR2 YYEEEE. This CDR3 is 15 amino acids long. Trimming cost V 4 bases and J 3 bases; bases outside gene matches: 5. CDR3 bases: TGTGCCAGCAGCCTCGGACAGGGCGCTAATGAAAAACTGTTTTTT. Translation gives CASSLGQGANEKLFF.

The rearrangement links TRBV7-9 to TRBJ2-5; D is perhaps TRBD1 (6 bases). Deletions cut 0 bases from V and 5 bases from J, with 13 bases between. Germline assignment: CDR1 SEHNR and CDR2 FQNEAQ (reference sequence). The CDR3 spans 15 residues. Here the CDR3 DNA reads TGTGCCAGCAGCTTAGCTAACAGGGTCGGCGAGACCCAGTACTTC. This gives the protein CASSLANRVGETQYF.

CDR3 nucleotides: TGTGCCAGCAGTTCCTACCCAGATACGCAGTATTTT. This gives the protein CASSSYPDTQYF. This chain joins TRBV6-5 and TRBJ2-3; D not resolved. In germline, CDR1 is MNHEY, CDR2 SVGAGI. Trimming pared 4 bases from V and 4 bases from J, leaving 6 bases between. The CDR3 loop spans 12 amino acids.

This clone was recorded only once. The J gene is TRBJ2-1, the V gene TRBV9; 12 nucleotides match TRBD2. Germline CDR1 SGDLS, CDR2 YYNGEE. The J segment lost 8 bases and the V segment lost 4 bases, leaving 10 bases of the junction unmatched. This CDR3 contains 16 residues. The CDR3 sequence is CASSFSTSGGLDEQFF. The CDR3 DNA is TGTGCCAGCAGCTTTTCTACTAGCGGGGGGCTCGATGAGCAGTTCTTC.

CDR3 loop: CASSVVEGGAGSPLHF. CDR3 nucleotides: TGTGCCAGCAGCGTAGTGGAAGGGGGCGCGGGTTCACCCCTCCACTTT. This chain connects TRBV9 to TRBJ1-6; the match to TRBD1 covers 7 bases. Looked up from germline, CDR1 is SGDLS and CDR2 is YYNGEE. The CDR3 sequence is 16 residues long. V shed 0 bases, J shed 9 bases, and the junction held 9 bases outside the gene matches.

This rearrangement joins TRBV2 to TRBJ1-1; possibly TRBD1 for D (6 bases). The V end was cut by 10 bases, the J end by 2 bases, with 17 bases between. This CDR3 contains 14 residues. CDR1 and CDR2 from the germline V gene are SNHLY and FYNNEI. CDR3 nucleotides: TGTGCCATCTCCAGGGGTATCAGTAACACTGAAGCTTTCTTT. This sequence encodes CAISRGISNTEAFF.

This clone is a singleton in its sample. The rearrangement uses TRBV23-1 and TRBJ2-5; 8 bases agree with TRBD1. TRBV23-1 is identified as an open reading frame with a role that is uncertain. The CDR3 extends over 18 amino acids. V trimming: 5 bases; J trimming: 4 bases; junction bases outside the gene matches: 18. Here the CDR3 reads CASSRLPLPTGERETQYF. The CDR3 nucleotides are TGCGCCAGCAGTAGACTCCCCCTCCCGACAGGGGAGAGAGAGACCCAGTACTTC.

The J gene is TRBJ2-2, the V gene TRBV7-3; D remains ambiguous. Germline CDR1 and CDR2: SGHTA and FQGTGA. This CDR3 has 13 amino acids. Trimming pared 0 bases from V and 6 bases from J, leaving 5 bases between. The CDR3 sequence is CASSLTGPGELFF. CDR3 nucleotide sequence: TGTGCCAGCAGCTTAACCGGTCCCGGGGAGCTGTTTTTT. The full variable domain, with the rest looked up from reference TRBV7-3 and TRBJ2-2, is GAGVSQTPSNKVTEKGKYVELRCDPISGHTALYWYRQSLGQGPEFLIYFQGTGAADDSGLPNDRFFAVRPEGSVSTLKIQRTERGDSAVYLCASSLTGPGELFFGEGSRLTVL.

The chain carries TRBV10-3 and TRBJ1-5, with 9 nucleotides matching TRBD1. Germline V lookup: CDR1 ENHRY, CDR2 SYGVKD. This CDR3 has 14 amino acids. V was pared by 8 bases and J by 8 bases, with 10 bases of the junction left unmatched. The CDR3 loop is CAIAGGQGREPQHF. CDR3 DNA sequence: TGTGCCATCGCCGGAGGACAGGGGCGGGAGCCCCAGCATTTT.

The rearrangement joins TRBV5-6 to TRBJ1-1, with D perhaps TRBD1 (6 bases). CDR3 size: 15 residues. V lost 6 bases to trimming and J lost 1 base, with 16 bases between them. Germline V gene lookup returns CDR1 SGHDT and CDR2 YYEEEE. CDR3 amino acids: CASTPPAGENTEAFF. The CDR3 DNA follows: TGTGCCAGCACCCCGCCGGCAGGGGAGAACACTGAAGCTTTCTTT. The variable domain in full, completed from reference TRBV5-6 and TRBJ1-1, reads DAGVTQSPTHLIKTRGQQVTLRCSPKSGHDTVSWYQQALGQGPQFIFQYYEEEERQRGNFPDRFSGHQFPNYSSELNVNALLLGDSALYLCASTPPAGENTEAFFGQGTRLTVV.

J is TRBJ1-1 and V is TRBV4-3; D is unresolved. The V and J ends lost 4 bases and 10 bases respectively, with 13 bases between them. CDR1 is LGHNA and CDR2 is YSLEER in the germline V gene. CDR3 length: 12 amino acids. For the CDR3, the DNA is TGCGCCAGCAGCCCCCTGGGAGGCCGAGCTTTCTTT. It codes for CASSPLGGRAFF.

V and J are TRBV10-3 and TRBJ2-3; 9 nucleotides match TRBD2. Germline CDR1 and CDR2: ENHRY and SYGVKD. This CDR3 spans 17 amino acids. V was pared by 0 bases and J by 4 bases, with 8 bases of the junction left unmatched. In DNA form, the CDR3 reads TGTGCCATCAGTGAGTCCTTTGCTAGCGGGGCCGCAGATACGCAGTATTTT. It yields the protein CAISESFASGAADTQYF.

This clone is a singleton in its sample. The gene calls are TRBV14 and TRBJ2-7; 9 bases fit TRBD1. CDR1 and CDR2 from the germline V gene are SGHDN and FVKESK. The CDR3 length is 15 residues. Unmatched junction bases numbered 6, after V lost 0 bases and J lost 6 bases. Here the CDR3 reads CASSQDWDREGEQYF. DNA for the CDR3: TGTGCCAGCAGCCAAGATTGGGACAGGGAGGGCGAGCAGTACTTC.

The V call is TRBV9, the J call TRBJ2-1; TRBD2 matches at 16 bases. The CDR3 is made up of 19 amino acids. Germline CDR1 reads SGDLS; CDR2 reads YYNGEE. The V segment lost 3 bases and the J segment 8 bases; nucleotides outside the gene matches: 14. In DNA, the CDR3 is TGTGCCAGCAGCGAACGGCATTGGGGACTAGCGGGGGGGCCGGATGAGCAGTTCTTC. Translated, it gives CASSERHWGLAGGPDEQFF.

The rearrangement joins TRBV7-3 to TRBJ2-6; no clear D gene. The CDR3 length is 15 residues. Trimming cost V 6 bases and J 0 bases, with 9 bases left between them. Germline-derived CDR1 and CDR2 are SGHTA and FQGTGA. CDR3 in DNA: TGTGCCAGCAGTTCAGGCAACTCTGGGGCCAACGTCCTGACTTTC. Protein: CASSSGNSGANVLTF.

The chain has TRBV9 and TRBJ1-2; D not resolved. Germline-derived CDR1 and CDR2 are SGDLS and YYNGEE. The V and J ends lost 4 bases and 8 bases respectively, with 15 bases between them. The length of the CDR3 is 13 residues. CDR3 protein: CASSPPSGGGYTF. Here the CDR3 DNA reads TGTGCCAGCAGCCCCCCGTCGGGCGGGGGCTACACCTTC.

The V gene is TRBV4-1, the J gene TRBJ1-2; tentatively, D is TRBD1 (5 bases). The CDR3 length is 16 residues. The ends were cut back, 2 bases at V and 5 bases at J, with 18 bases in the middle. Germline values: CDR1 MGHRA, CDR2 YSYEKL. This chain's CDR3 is CASSQFPQGRDYGYTF. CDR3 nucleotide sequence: TGCGCCAGCAGCCAATTCCCCCAAGGCAGGGATTATGGCTACACCTTC.

The CDR3 protein is CASSSRIAGGGEQFF. CDR3 nucleotides: TGTGCCAGCAGCTCCCGGATAGCGGGGGGTGGTGAGCAGTTCTTC. The chain is built from TRBV7-9 and TRBJ2-1, with TRBD2 identical over 10 bases. After removal of 4 bases from V and 9 bases from J, the junction contained 9 bases not matched to a gene. Germline V CDR1 and CDR2: SEHNR, FQNEAQ (reference sequence). This CDR3 has 15 amino acids.